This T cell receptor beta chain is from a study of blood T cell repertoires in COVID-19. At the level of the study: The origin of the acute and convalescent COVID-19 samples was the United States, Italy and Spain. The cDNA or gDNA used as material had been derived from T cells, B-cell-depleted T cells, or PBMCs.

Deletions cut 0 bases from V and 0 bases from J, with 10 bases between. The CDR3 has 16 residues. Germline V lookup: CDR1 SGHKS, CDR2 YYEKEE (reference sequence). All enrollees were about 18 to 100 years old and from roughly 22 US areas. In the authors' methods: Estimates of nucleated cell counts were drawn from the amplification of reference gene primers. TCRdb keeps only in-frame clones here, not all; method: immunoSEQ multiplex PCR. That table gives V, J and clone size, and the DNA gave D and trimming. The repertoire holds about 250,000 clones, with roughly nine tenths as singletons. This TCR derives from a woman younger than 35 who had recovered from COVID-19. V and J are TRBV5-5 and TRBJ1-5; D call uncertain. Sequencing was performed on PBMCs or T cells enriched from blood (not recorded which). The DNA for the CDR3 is TGTGCCAGCAGCTTGGATCGGGGTGGTAGCAATCAGCCCCAGCATTTT. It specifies CASSLDRGGSNQPQHF.